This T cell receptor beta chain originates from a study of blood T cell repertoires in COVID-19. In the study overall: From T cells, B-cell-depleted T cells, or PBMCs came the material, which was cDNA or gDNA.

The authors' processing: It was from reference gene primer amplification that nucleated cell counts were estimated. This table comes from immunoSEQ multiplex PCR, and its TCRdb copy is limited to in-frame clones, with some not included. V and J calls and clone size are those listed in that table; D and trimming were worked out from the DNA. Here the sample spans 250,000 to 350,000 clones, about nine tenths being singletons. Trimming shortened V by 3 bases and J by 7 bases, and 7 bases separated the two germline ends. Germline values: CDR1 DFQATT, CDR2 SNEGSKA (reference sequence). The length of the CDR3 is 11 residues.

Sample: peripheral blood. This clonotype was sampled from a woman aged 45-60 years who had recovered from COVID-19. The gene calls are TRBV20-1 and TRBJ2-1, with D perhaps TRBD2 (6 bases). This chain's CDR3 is CSARGGNEQFF. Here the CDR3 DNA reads TGCAGTGCTAGGGGGGGTAATGAGCAGTTCTTC.